Following are 19 T cell receptor beta chains from one sample sequenced in a study of cytomegalovirus exposure and HLA in healthy donors. PCR primers comprised 60 Vbeta and 13 Jbeta primers. This table comes from immunoSEQ multiplex PCR, and its TCRdb copy is limited to in-frame clones, with some not included. Its table lists about 51,000 clones. Sequenced input: PBMCs. Source of these receptors: a female donor in good health and CMV-seronegative.

The chain links TRBV5-1 to TRBJ2-3, with a weak D call TRBD2 (6 bases). This CDR3 has 14 amino acids. Per the germline V gene, CDR1 is SGHRS and CDR2 is YFSETQ. The V gene lost 5 bases and the J gene lost 0 bases, with 10 bases spanning the gap. The CDR3 DNA is TGCGCCAGCAGGGTAGCGGATAGCACAGATACGCAGTATTTT. This gives the protein CASRVADSTDTQYF. Looking up the rest from reference TRBV5-1 and TRBJ2-3 gives the full variable domain: KAGVTQTPRYLIKTRGQQVTLSCSPISGHRSVSWYQQTPGQGLQFLFEYFSETQRNKGNFPGRFSGRQFSNSRSEMNVSTLELGDSALYLCASRVADSTDTQYFGPGTRLTVL.

The CDR3 nucleotides are TGTGCCACCAGCAGAGAACAGCAGAACACTGAAGCTTTCTTT. This translates into CATSREQQNTEAFF. The chain joins TRBV15 to TRBJ1-1; D is undetermined. V was cut by 0 bases and J by 1 base, with 6 bases left in between. The V gene's germline CDR1 is LNHNV and CDR2 YYDKDF (reference sequence). The CDR3 consists of 14 residues.

The chain is built from TRBV9 and TRBJ2-3; maybe TRBD2 (6 bases). The length of the CDR3 is 16 residues. From germline, CDR1 is SGDLS and CDR2 YYNGEE. V was clipped by 4 bases and J by 4 bases, with 19 bases between them. The CDR3 bases are TGTGCCAGCAGCCTTTCCCCTAGCGTCCTACCAGATACGCAGTATTTT. Translating gives CASSLSPSVLPDTQYF.

This chain connects TRBV4-3 to TRBJ2-1; the D gene is possibly TRBD1 (5 bases). Germline CDR1 reads LGHNA; CDR2 reads YSLEER. The CDR3 covers 17 residues. Trimming took off 1 base at V and 3 bases at J, with 16 bases between the two ends. Written as DNA, the CDR3 is TGCGCCAGCAGCCAAGGTAGCACAGGTGGCTTCTACAATGAGCAGTTCTTC. It codes for CASSQGSTGGFYNEQFF.

Details on this clone: Other DNA sequences in this sample translate to the same CDR3. This CDR3 is CASSLVGDTEAFF. The CDR3 DNA reads TGCGCCAGCAGCTTGGTAGGGGACACTGAAGCTTTCTTT. The chain employs TRBV5-1 and TRBJ1-1, with D possibly TRBD1 on 5 matching bases. The germline V and J ends were trimmed by 0 bases and 3 bases, with 6 bases remaining between them. The germline gives CDR1 SGHRS, CDR2 YFSETQ. This CDR3 has 13 residues.

This sequence joins TRBV6-5 and TRBJ1-1; TRBD1 matches 9 bases. The CDR3 contains 13 residues. The V and J ends lost 0 bases and 11 bases, in that order; junction bases with no gene match: 4. The germline V gene encodes CDR1 MNHEY and CDR2 SVGAGI. DNA for the CDR3: TGTGCCAGCAGTTACTCGGGACAGGGTAGGGCTTTCTTT. Protein sequence: CASSYSGQGRAFF.

V is TRBV5-6 and J is TRBJ2-1, with D perhaps matching TRBD2 (6 bases). V shed 2 bases and J shed 3 bases, with 12 bases lying between them. This CDR3 spans 15 amino acids. Per the germline V gene, CDR1 is SGHDT and CDR2 is YYEEEE. This CDR3 reads CASSFGGRFYNEQFF. The DNA of the CDR3 is TGTGCCAGCAGCTTCGGAGGGAGGTTCTACAATGAGCAGTTCTTC.

CDR3 DNA sequence: TGTGCCAGCTCACCAAGGGGGCCTGCTGAAGCTTTCTTT. Its protein product is CASSPRGPAEAFF. The chain is built from TRBV18 and TRBJ1-1, with 7 bases lining up with TRBD1. CDR3 length: 13 amino acids. Germline V CDR1 and CDR2: KGHSH, LQKENI. V was clipped by 2 bases and J by 6 bases; unmatched bases: 3.

V gene TRBV6-6 combines with J gene TRBJ1-3; no reliable D call. CDR3 length: 15 amino acids. The V gene lost 2 bases and the J gene lost 2 bases, with 10 bases spanning the gap. The germline CDR1 and CDR2 sequences are MNHNY and SVGAGI (reference sequence). CDR3 bases: TGTGCCAGCAGTTACGGAGAGGCGACTGGAAACACCATATATTTT. Translating it yields CASSYGEATGNTIYF.

The chain carries TRBV28 and TRBJ1-1, with D possibly matching TRBD1 (6 bases). The CDR3 sequence is 15 residues long. Germline assignment: CDR1 MDHEN and CDR2 SYDVKM. The germline V and J ends were trimmed by 6 bases and 11 bases, with 25 bases remaining between them. The CDR3 protein is CASRAIGGLLVSAFF. CDR3 nucleotides: TGTGCCAGCAGGGCCATCGGGGGGCTGCTGGTATCGGCTTTCTTT. Supplemented by reference TRBV28 and TRBJ1-1, the full variable domain reads DVKVTQSSRYLVKRTGEKVFLECVQDMDHENMFWYRQDPGLGLRLIYFSYDVKMKEKGDIPEGYSVSREKKERFSLILESASTNQTSMYLCASRAIGGLLVSAFFGQGTRLTVV.

V is TRBV5-6 and J is TRBJ1-3, with D unclear. Per germline, CDR1 SGHDT and CDR2 YYEEEE. The V end lost 2 bases, the J end lost 0 bases, and 6 bases lay between the germline ends. The CDR3 extends over 14 amino acids. The CDR3 nucleotides are TGTGCCAGCAGCTTCAGAAACTCTGGAAACACCATATATTTT. Translation: CASSFRNSGNTIYF. Drawing the rest from reference TRBV5-6 and TRBJ1-3, the complete variable domain is DAGVTQSPTHLIKTRGQQVTLRCSPKSGHDTVSWYQQALGQGPQFIFQYYEEEERQRGNFPDRFSGHQFPNYSSELNVNALLLGDSALYLCASSFRNSGNTIYFGEGSWLTVV.

This chain joins TRBV5-6 and TRBJ2-2; 11 nucleotides agree with TRBD1. With 6 bases clipped from V and 6 bases from J, the junction kept 4 bases outside the gene matches. Germline loops: CDR1 SGHDT, CDR2 YYEEEE. The CDR3 length is 14 residues. This chain's CDR3 is CASKDRGRPGELFF. In nucleotides, the CDR3 is TGTGCCAGCAAGGACAGGGGGCGCCCCGGGGAGCTGTTTTTT.

The chain has TRBV5-8 and TRBJ2-1, with 9 nucleotides matching TRBD2. From germline, CDR1 is SGHTS and CDR2 YDEGEE. Trimming took 4 bases from V and 2 from J; bases not matched to a gene: 4. The CDR3 contains 15 residues. CDR3 residues: CASSLSGRTYNEQFF. As DNA, the CDR3 is TGTGCCAGCAGCCTCAGCGGGAGGACCTACAATGAGCAGTTCTTC. Drawing the rest from reference TRBV5-8 and TRBJ2-1, the complete variable domain is EAGVTQSPTHLIKTRGQQATLRCSPISGHTSVYWYQQALGLGLQFLLWYDEGEERNRGNFPPRFSGRQFPNYSSELNVNALELEDSALYLCASSLSGRTYNEQFFGPGTRLTVL.

The rearrangement joins TRBV30 to TRBJ2-7; 7 bases match TRBD1. CDR3 length: 13 amino acids. The junction had 10 bases not matched to a gene; V was cut back by 6 bases and J by 5 bases. Germline V gene data show CDR1 as GTSNPN and CDR2 as SVGIG (reference sequence). The CDR3 sequence: CACQGVAGHEQYF. CDR3 nucleotide sequence: TGTGCCTGCCAGGGGGTAGCAGGGCACGAGCAGTACTTC.

The CDR3 DNA follows: TGTGCCTGGAGAAGACAGGGGGCTAGATATGGCTACACCTTC. This translates into CAWRRQGARYGYTF. This chain uses TRBV30 with TRBJ1-2; TRBD1 agrees at 10 bases. V lost 3 bases and J lost 5; bases outside the gene matches: 6. Per the germline V gene, CDR1 is GTSNPN and CDR2 is SVGIG (reference sequence). This CDR3 is 14 amino acids long.

This chain connects TRBV5-1 to TRBJ2-3; 8 positions match TRBD2. The junction had 2 bases not matched to a gene; V was cut back by 2 bases and J by 3 bases. This CDR3 has 14 amino acids. The germline gives CDR1 SGHRS, CDR2 YFSETQ. CDR3: CASSFTSGTDTQYF. CDR3 nucleotide sequence: TGCGCCAGCAGCTTTACTAGCGGTACAGATACGCAGTATTTT.

The V call is TRBV5-1, the J call TRBJ2-3; tentative D call: TRBD2 (6 bases). In germline, CDR1 is SGHRS, CDR2 YFSETQ. The CDR3 loop spans 14 amino acids. V lost 5 bases and J 4 bases, leaving 14 bases between the germline ends. The chain's CDR3 is CASRVGSSADTQYF. DNA of the CDR3: TGCGCCAGCAGGGTCGGGAGTAGTGCAGATACGCAGTATTTT.

The chain recombines TRBV6-6 with TRBJ1-2, with D tentatively TRBD1 (6 bases). Trimming left V 2 bases short and J 6 bases short, with 10 bases between. Germline assignment: CDR1 MNHNY and CDR2 SVGAGI (reference sequence). The CDR3 sequence is 13 residues long. The CDR3 sequence: CASSYTTGHGYTF. The CDR3 DNA reads TGTGCCAGCAGTTACACTACAGGGCATGGCTACACCTTC.

The genes are TRBV19 and TRBJ1-1, with D perhaps TRBD1 (6 bases). V lost 5 bases and J lost 9, with 10 bases in between. The CDR3 is 11 residues long. Per germline, CDR1 LNHDA and CDR2 SQIVND (reference sequence). The CDR3 spells CASSLTGKAFF. The CDR3 DNA reads as TGTGCCAGTAGTTTAACAGGGAAAGCTTTCTTT.